The 21 T cell receptor beta chains listed next were all sequenced from one sample in a study of blood T cells in healthy people across ages. PCR was performed a second time for about 7 to 11 cycles using a sample-barcoded 5' primer and a J-beta primer mix. TCRdb re-derived calls from the 5' RACE reads in MiXCR, one entry per CDR3 protein. The data hold some 700,000 distinct CDR3 sequences, with roughly 41% observed a single time. Sequencing used blood. These TCRs come from a woman in her sixties in good health.

The V gene is TRBV15, the J gene TRBJ1-2, with a possible D match to TRBD1 (5 bases). Germline lookup yields CDR1 LNHNV and CDR2 YYDKDF (reference sequence). Trimming took off 0 bases at V and 8 bases at J, with 10 bases between the two ends. The CDR3 is 13 amino acids. The CDR3 sequence: CATSRDRTTGYTF. The CDR3 DNA reads TGTGCCACCAGCAGAGATCGGACAACAGGCTACACCTTC.

The table lists this clonotype with a few counts. The gene calls are TRBV7-2 and TRBJ1-2; TRBD1 is a possible D gene (6 bases). The CDR3 spans 18 residues. The germline V and J ends were trimmed by 1 base and 4 bases, with 22 bases remaining between them. The germline CDR1 and CDR2 sequences are SGHTA and FQGNSA. CDR3 sequence (DNA): TGTGCCAGCAGCTTAGGAATTGTCTCACAGGGTCCGGGCTATGGCTACACCTTC. Amino acids: CASSLGIVSQGPGYGYTF.

The chain uses TRBV29-1 and TRBJ2-7; tentative D call: TRBD2 (6 bases). This CDR3 is built from 15 residues. CDR1 and CDR2 (germline): SQVTM, ANQGSEA. Deletions cut 3 bases from V and 0 bases from J, with 15 bases between. CDR3 nucleotides: TGCAGCGTTGACGGTCTGGGAGGACGCTCCTACGAGCAGTACTTC. The encoded protein is CSVDGLGGRSYEQYF.

The chain links TRBV6-2 or TRBV6-3 to TRBJ2-5, with TRBD2 matching 8 bases. The DNA matches TRBJ2-7 better at its end, which makes the J call doubtful. Germline CDR1 and CDR2: MNHEY and SVGEGT. The CDR3 spans 16 residues. CDR3 DNA sequence: TGTGCCAGCAGTTACGTCCGGGAGGGCGGGATCTACGAGCAGTACTTC. Translation gives CASSYVREGGIYEQYF.

This clonotype was picked up many times. The CDR3 region is CASSSGDSSYEQYF. CDR3 nucleotide sequence: TGTGCCAGCAGTTCGGGGGACTCCTCCTACGAGCAGTACTTC. The rearrangement uses TRBV12-3 or TRBV12-4 and TRBJ2-7; D may be TRBD2 (6 bases). The CDR3 spans 14 residues. V lost 4 bases and J lost 0, with 10 bases in between.

In this sample, this clonotype turned up a few times. The gene calls are TRBV20-1 and TRBJ2-3; tentatively, D is TRBD1 (5 bases). V was shortened by 2 bases and J by 2 bases, with 17 bases between the two germline ends. This CDR3 region has 16 residues. Germline V gives CDR1 DFQATT, CDR2 SNEGSKA (reference sequence). For the CDR3, the DNA is TGCAGTGCTAGAAGGTCAGGGATGAAGACCACAGATACGCAGTATTTT. It specifies CSARRSGMKTTDTQYF.

The chain has TRBV7-9 and TRBJ2-5; D remains ambiguous. Between the trimmed V and J ends, which lost 5 bases and 2 bases, there was a span of 12 bases. This CDR3 spans 14 amino acids. The V gene's germline CDR1 is SEHNR and CDR2 FQNEAQ (reference sequence). CDR3 sequence reads: CASSRGGRQETQYF. CDR3 DNA: TGTGCCAGCAGCCGTGGCGGACGGCAAGAGACCCAGTACTTC.

This clonotype was picked up many times. The V gene is TRBV4-2, the J gene TRBJ2-1, with D perhaps matching TRBD2 (7 bases). The germline V gene encodes CDR1 LGHNA and CDR2 YNFKEQ. V was clipped by 0 bases and J by 8 bases, with 17 bases between them. The CDR3 contains 16 residues. CDR3 in DNA: TGTGCCAGCAGCCAAGATACGGGGTTGGGGGGGCATGAGCAGTTCTTC. Amino acid sequence: CASSQDTGLGGHEQFF.

This clonotype appeared once. The DNA of the CDR3 is TGCAGCGGGGTAGCGGGAGCTATCTCCTACAATGAGCAGTACTTC. It codes for CSGVAGAISYNEQYF. The rearrangement joins TRBV29-1 to TRBJ2-5; 9 positions agree with TRBD2. The CDR3 is made up of 15 amino acids. Trimming removed 7 bases from V and 11 bases from J; junction bases left unmatched: 20. Germline CDR1 is SQVTM and CDR2 is ANQGSEA.

The chain uses TRBV3-1 and TRBJ1-5, with D maybe TRBD1 (5 bases). There are 16 residues in the CDR3. Germline lookup yields CDR1 LGHDT and CDR2 YNNKEL (reference sequence). Trimming shortened V by 5 bases and J by 5 bases, and 19 bases separated the two germline ends. CDR3 nucleotide sequence: TGTGCCAGCAGCAAAACGTTTGGGGGTGGGTATCAGCCCCAGCATTTT. It yields the protein CASSKTFGGGYQPQHF.

This clonotype was recorded at least ten times. The CDR3 DNA reads as TGTGCCATCAGTGAGTACAGGGAAGGGGAGTTGTACGAGCAGTACTTC. Translating it yields CAISEYREGELYEQYF. The chain uses TRBV10-3 and TRBJ2-7; tentatively, D is TRBD1 (6 bases). The CDR3 has 16 residues. V lost 1 base and J lost 4, with 17 bases in between. Germline CDR1 and CDR2: ENHRY and SYGVKD.

The chain joins TRBV27 to TRBJ1-6, with D perhaps matching TRBD1 (5 bases). CDR1 and CDR2 from the germline V gene are MNHEY and SMNVEV (reference sequence). With 8 bases removed from V and 13 bases from J, the gap between germline ends came to 18 bases. This CDR3 has 13 residues. The CDR3 DNA is TGTGCCAGCCGAGAGGGGTCGGGGAGGCCCCTCCACTTT. Amino acids: CASREGSGRPLHF.

This chain joins TRBV9 and TRBJ1-1; D unclear. The CDR3 is 15 amino acids. Germline V gene sequence: CDR1 SGDLS, CDR2 YYNGEE. V was pared by 4 bases and J by 0 bases, with 13 bases between. The DNA for the CDR3 is TGTGCCAGCAGCCCATACAACAGCATGAACACTGAAGCTTTCTTT. The encoded protein is CASSPYNSMNTEAFF. Full variable domain (missing parts from reference TRBV9 and TRBJ1-1): DSGVTQTPKHLITATGQRVTLRCSPRSGDLSVYWYQQSLDQGLQFLIQYYNGEERAKGNILERFSAQQFPDLHSELNLSSLELGDSALYFCASSPYNSMNTEAFFGQGTRLTVV.

This clonotype has just a few counts. The V call is TRBV6-6, the J call TRBJ2-1; tentatively, D is TRBD1 or TRBD2 (5 bases each). V lost 5 bases and J lost 9, with 14 bases in between. CDR1 MNHNY and CDR2 SVGAGI come from the germline V gene (reference sequence). This CDR3 contains 13 residues. CDR3 residues: CASSQPAGGEQFF. The CDR3 DNA sequence: TGTGCCAGCAGTCAACCAGCTGGGGGTGAGCAGTTCTTC.

The CDR3 DNA sequence: TGTGCCAGCAGTGATCCGGTGGGAGGGAATTACAATGAGCAGTTCTTC. It yields the protein CASSDPVGGNYNEQFF. V and J are TRBV25-1 and TRBJ2-1, with 7 bases fitting TRBD2. CDR1 MGHDK and CDR2 SYGVNS come from the germline V gene. This CDR3 comprises 16 residues. V shed 3 bases and J 4 bases; nucleotides not matched to a gene: 9.

The gene calls are TRBV11-2 and TRBJ2-1; D may be TRBD2 (5 bases). The germline CDR1 and CDR2 sequences are SGHAT and FQNNGV. The CDR3 runs to 11 residues. The V and J ends lost 0 bases and 13 bases respectively, with 7 bases between them. The CDR3 region is CASSLDSDQFF. The CDR3 region has the DNA TGTGCCAGCAGCTTAGATAGCGATCAGTTCTTC.

The chain recombines TRBV7-7 with TRBJ2-1; tentatively, D is TRBD1 or TRBD2 (5 bases each). Germline CDR1 SSHAT, CDR2 FNYEAQ (reference sequence). Trimming cost V 5 bases and J 8 bases, with 13 bases left between them. The CDR3 length is 13 residues. CDR3 nucleotide sequence: TGTGCCAGCAGCGTAGAAGTGGGGGATGAGCAGTTCTTC. Its protein is CASSVEVGDEQFF. Filled out from reference TRBV7-7 and TRBJ2-1, the complete variable domain reads GAGVSQSPRYKVTKRGQDVTLRCDPISSHATLYWYQQALGQGPEFLTYFNYEAQPDKSGLPSDRFSAERPEGSISTLTIQRTEQRDSAMYRCASSVEVGDEQFFGPGTRLTVL.

This clonotype was seen a few times. The V gene is TRBV2, the J gene TRBJ2-5; TRBD2 is a possible D gene (5 bases). The V gene lost 6 bases and the J gene lost 4 bases, with 24 bases spanning the gap. The CDR3 length is 17 residues. The germline V gene has CDR1 SNHLY and CDR2 FYNNEI. The CDR3 nucleotides are TGTGCCAGCAGCCGCATTAGCGCAGGCAACCGCGGAGAGACCCAGTACTTC. Protein sequence: CASSRISAGNRGETQYF.

This clonotype was counted a few times. The chain is built from TRBV3-1 and TRBJ2-3; 12 positions agree with TRBD2. This CDR3 is 15 amino acids long. The germline V gene encodes CDR1 LGHDT and CDR2 YNNKEL (reference sequence). With V trimmed by 1 base and J by 5 bases, 1 base remained unmatched. CDR3 in amino acids: CASSQGLAGVDTQYF. The CDR3 DNA reads TGTGCCAGCAGCCAAGGACTAGCGGGGGTAGATACGCAGTATTTT.

This clonotype was counted between two and nine times. The gene calls are TRBV14 and TRBJ2-7; possible D gene TRBD2, 5 bases. Germline CDR1 reads SGHDN; CDR2 reads FVKESK. There are 15 residues in the CDR3. The ends were cut back, 0 bases at V and 1 base at J, with 10 bases in the middle. The CDR3 reads CASSQERGLSYEQYF. The CDR3 DNA follows: TGTGCCAGCAGCCAAGAACGGGGATTGTCCTACGAGCAGTACTTC.

In this sample, this clonotype turned up a few times. The chain uses TRBV20-1 and TRBJ2-7, with 7 bases matching TRBD2. Germline V gives CDR1 DFQATT, CDR2 SNEGSKA (reference sequence). J lost 5 bases, V lost 1 base, and 11 bases had no gene match. CDR3 size: 15 residues. DNA of the CDR3: TGCAGTGCTAGAGCCCCGAGCGGGATTCAGAACGAGCAGTACTTC. It translates to CSARAPSGIQNEQYF.